These 6 T cell receptor beta chains share one sample of origin, sequenced in a study of T cells expressing NK-cell markers. TCRdb re-called the 5' RACE reads, yielding one record per CDR3 amino acid sequence without DNA. The sample has about 140,000 distinct CDR3 sequences, and its top ten clones hold around 12%. The sequenced sample was blood T cells: a sorted CD56 or NKG2C T cell subset, CD4+ or CD8+ T cells, or bulk PBMC T cells (not recorded which). Receptors originate from a man between 18 and 29 years old in good health.

V gene TRBV12-3 or TRBV12-4 combines with J gene TRBJ1-1. The CDR3 contains 13 residues. CDR3 protein: CASSLMLGSEAFF.

The chain employs TRBV4-1 and TRBJ2-1. Germline CDR1 is MGHRA and CDR2 is YSYEKL. The CDR3 covers 15 residues. The chain's CDR3 is CASSQAADINNEQFF.

V usage is TRBV27 and J usage is TRBJ1-1; TCRdb selects TRBD1, and the lack of DNA leaves this call unchecked. The CDR3 runs to 14 residues. Germline V lookup: CDR1 MNHEY, CDR2 SMNVEV (reference sequence). CDR3 region: CASVTGSGLTEAFF.

The CDR3 sequence is CASREQGQETQYF. The genes are TRBV6-6 and TRBJ2-5; with no DNA, the TCRdb D assignment of TRBD1 cannot be verified. CDR3 length: 13 residues. CDR1 is MNHNY and CDR2 is SVGAGI in the germline V gene (reference sequence).

The chain carries TRBV13 and TRBJ2-1; TCRdb's D gene call, TRBD2, goes unchecked for lack of DNA. The CDR3 has 16 residues. Per the germline V gene, CDR1 is PRHDT and CDR2 is FYEKMQ (reference sequence). This CDR3 reads CASSSSWTSVPNEQFF. Complete variable domain (other parts from reference TRBV13 and TRBJ2-1): AAGVIQSPRHLIKEKRETATLKCYPIPRHDTVYWYQQGPGQDPQFLISFYEKMQSDKGSIPDRFSAQQFSDYHSELNMSSLELGDSALYFCASSSSWTSVPNEQFFGPGTRLTVL.

The V call is TRBV4-3, the J call TRBJ2-3; there is no DNA to check the TCRdb D call of TRBD2. This CDR3 has 16 amino acids. Germline CDR1 and CDR2: LGHNA and YSLEER. This CDR3 reads CASSPTSGSPSDTQYF.